These T cell receptor beta chains were read from a single sample in a study of graft-versus-host responses after intestinal transplantation. Repertoires were generated with immunoSEQ multiplex PCR, while TCRdb's copy carries only in-frame clones and drops some. The table has 600 or so clones, 70% to 80% seen once. This specimen consisted of ileum tissue, obtained approximately 250 days after intestinal transplant. These receptors originate from a human patient who received an intestinal transplant, so some T cells may come from the graft donor. Both conserved end residues are part of each CDR3. A D gene is named only where the DNA matches it firmly.

j_call d_call v_call cdr3_aa cdr3_nt
TRBJ2-3 NA TRBV11-1 CASSLNAVFSTDTQYF TGTGCCAGCAGCTTAAACGCGGTTTTTAGCACAGATACGCAGTATTTT
TRBJ2-5 TRBD1 TRBV6-1 CASSAQQGSDSQETQYF TGTGCCAGCAGTGCCCAACAGGGGTCCGATTCCCAAGAGACCCAGTACTTC
TRBJ1-2 NA TRBV6-1 CASSDRGYYGYTF TGTGCCAGCAGTGATCGGGGCTACTATGGCTACACCTTC
TRBJ1-3 NA TRBV28 CASSLSAPTAGNTIYF TGTGCCAGCAGTTTATCCGCTCCGACAGCTGGAAACACCATATATTTT
TRBJ2-7 NA TRBV6-1 CASSLGEEGYEQYF TGTGCCAGCAGTCTCGGGGAGGAGGGCTACGAGCAGTACTTC
TRBJ1-6 TRBD1 TRBV9 CASTVGQGNSPLHF TGTGCCAGCACCGTCGGACAGGGAAATTCACCCCTCCACTTT
TRBJ2-7 TRBD2 TRBV6-1 CASSEGVAGGPNIYEQYF TGTGCCAGCAGTGAAGGGGTAGCGGGAGGGCCAAATATCTACGAGCAGTACTTC
TRBJ1-6 NA TRBV2 CASSGNSPLHF TGTGCCAGCAGTGGGAATTCACCCCTCCACTTT
TRBJ2-3 NA TRBV27 CASSVAVGDRDTQYF TGTGCCAGCAGTGTAGCGGTGGGGGATAGAGATACGCAGTATTTT
TRBJ2-2 NA TRBV5-1 CASSLVQGTGELFF TGCGCCAGCAGCTTGGTACAGGGCACCGGGGAGCTGTTTTTT